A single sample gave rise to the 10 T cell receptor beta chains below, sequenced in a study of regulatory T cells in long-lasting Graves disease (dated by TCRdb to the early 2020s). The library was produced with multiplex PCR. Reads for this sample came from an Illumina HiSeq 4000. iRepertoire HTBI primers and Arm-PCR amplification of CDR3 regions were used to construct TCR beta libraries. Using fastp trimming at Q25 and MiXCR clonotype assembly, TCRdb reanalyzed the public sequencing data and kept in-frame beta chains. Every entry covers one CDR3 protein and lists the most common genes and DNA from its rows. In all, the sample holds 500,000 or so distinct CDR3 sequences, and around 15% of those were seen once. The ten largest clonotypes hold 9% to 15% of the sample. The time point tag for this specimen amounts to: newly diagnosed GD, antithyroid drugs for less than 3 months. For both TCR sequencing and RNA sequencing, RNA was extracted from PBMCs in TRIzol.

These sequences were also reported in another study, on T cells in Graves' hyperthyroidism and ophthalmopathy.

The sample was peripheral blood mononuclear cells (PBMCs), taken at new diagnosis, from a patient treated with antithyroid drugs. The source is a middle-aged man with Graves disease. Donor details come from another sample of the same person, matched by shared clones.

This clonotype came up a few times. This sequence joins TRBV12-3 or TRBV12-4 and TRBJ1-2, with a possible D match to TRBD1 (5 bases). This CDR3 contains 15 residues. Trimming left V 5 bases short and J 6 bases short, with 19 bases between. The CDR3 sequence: CASSRRTTPRDGYTF. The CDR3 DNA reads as TGTGCCAGCAGTCGGCGGACAACCCCTAGGGATGGCTACACCTTC.

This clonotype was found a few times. This CDR3 reads CASSQPGGPTQYF. DNA of the CDR3: TGCGCCAGCAGCCAACCAGGGGGTCCCACGCAGTATTTT. The chain recombines TRBV4-1 with TRBJ2-3, with 7 bases fitting TRBD1. CDR1 is MGHRA, CDR2 YSYEKL, per germline. This CDR3 region has 13 residues. Trimming took 2 bases from V and 9 from J; bases not matched to a gene: 5.

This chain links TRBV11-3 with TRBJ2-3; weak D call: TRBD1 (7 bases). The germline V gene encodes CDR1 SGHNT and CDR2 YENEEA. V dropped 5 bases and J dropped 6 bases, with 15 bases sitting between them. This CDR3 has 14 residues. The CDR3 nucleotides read TGTGCCAGCAGCATTAGACAGGGAGGCGATACGCAGTATTTT. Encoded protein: CASSIRQGGDTQYF.

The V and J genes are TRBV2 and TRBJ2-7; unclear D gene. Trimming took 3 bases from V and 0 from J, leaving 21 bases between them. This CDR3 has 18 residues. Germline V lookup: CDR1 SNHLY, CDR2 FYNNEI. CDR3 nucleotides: TGTGCCAGCAGTGATCACCCTTTTCTCGGTTATTTCTCCTACGAGCAGTACTTC. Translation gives CASSDHPFLGYFSYEQYF.

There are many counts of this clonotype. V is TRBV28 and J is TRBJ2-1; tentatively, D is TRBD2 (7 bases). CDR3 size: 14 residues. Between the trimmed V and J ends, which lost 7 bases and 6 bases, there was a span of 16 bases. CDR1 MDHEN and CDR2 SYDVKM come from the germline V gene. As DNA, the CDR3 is TGTGCCAGCACCAAGGGGGGGGTCGGCAATGAGCAGTTCTTC. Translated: CASTKGGVGNEQFF.

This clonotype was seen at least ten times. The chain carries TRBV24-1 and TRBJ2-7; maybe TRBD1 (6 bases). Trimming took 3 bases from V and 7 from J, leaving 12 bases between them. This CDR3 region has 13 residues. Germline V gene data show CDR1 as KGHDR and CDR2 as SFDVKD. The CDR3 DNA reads TGTGCCACCAGTGATGCTCCGGGACAAGAGCAGTACTTC. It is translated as CATSDAPGQEQYF.

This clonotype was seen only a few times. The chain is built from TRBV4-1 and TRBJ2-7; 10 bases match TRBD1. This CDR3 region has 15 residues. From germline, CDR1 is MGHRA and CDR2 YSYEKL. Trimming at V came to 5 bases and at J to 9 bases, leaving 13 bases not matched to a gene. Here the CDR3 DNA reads TGCGCCAGCAGCTACCCCGGGACAGGGGACGAGCGGCAGTACTTC. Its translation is CASSYPGTGDERQYF.

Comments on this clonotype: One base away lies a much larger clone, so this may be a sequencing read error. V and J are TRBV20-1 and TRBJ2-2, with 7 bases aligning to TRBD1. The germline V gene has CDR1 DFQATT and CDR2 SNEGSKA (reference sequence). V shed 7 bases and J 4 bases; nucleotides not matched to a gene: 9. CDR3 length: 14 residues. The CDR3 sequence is CSDPPTGVTGELFF. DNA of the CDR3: TGCAGTGATCCTCCTACAGGGGTCACCGGGGAGCTGTTTTTT.

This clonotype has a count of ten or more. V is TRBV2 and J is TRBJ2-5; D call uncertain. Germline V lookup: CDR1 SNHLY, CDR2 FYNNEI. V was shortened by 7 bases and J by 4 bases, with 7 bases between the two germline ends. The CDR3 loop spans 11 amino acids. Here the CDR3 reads CASTLLETQYF. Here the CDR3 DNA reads TGTGCCAGCACCCTTCTAGAGACCCAGTACTTC.

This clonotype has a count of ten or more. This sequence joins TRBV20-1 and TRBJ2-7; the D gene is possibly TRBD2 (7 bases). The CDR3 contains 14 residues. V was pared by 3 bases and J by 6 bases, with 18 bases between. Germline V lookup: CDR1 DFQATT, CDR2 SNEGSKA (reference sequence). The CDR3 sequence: CSAREGGASVEQYF. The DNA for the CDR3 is TGCAGTGCTAGGGAGGGGGGGGCTTCGGTCGAGCAGTACTTC.